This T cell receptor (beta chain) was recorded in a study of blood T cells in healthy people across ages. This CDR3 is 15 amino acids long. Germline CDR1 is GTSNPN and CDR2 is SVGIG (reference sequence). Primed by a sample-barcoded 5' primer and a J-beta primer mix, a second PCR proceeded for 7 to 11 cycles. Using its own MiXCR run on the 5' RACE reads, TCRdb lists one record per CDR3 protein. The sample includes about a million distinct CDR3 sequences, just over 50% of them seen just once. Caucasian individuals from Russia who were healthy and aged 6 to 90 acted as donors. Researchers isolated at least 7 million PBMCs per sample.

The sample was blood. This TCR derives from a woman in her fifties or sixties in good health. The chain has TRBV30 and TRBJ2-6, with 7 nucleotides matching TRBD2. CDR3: CAWGASGYGANVLTF. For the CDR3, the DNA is TGTGCTTGGGGTGCTAGCGGATACGGGGCCAACGTCCTGACTTTC.